The clone carrying this TCR beta chain turned up a few times. Used for diagnoses were clinical symptoms, serum thyroxine and TRAb, thyroid ultrasound and orbital computed tomography. This entry belongs to a study of T cells in Graves' hyperthyroidism and ophthalmopathy. TCR beta CDR3 region amplification was performed from RNA transcripts. First-round RT-PCR targeting the TCR CDR3 was performed with the HTBI primer set. MiXCR was run by TCRdb on the multiplex PCR reads, yielding one entry per CDR3 protein. The sample has roughly 400,000 distinct CDR3 sequences; about a sixth are singletons. Trimming left V 1 base short and J 0 bases short, with 21 bases between. CDR3 length: 19 residues. CDR1 and CDR2 (germline): SGHAT, FQNNGV.

Sequenced material: blood. V and J are TRBV11-2 and TRBJ1-1, with a weak D call TRBD1 (6 bases). This TCR came from a woman between 18 and 29 years old with Graves' hyperthyroidism that later progressed to Graves' ophthalmopathy. The DNA for the CDR3 is TGTGCCAGCAGCTTAGTCGATTTCTTTGAGGGGGGTCTGAACACTGAAGCTTTCTTT. Residues: CASSLVDFFEGGLNTEAFF.